This TCR beta chain was observed in a study of blood T cells in healthy people across ages. A sample-barcoded 5' primer and a J-beta primer mix were used in a second PCR of about 7 to 12 cycles. The authors tagged each cDNA molecule using a template-switch adaptor with 12 random nucleotides. MiXCR, applied by TCRdb to the 5' RACE reads, yields one record per CDR3 protein. This sample has 800,000 or so distinct CDR3 sequences, with 62% found just once. Turning to this clonotype: The antigen is unknown.

Regarding the study as a whole: Donors of long life had a larger count of naive CD4+ cells and greater diversity than aged donors.

The V gene lost 4 bases and the J gene lost 5 bases, with 12 bases spanning the gap. The CDR3 totals 14 residues. In germline, CDR1 is SGHTA, CDR2 FQGNSA. Each donor's blood draw was roughly 10 milliliters of peripheral blood. The chain carries TRBV7-2 and TRBJ1-5; D unresolved. This receptor was taken from a man aged 25-45 years in good health. The source material was blood. CDR3 bases: TGTGCCAGCAGCTGGACCGAAAACCATCAGCCCCAGCATTTT. Translation: CASSWTENHQPQHF.